This is a list of T cell receptor beta chains from one sample in a study of OX40 agonist ivuxolimab in advanced cancers. Profiled with immunoSEQ multiplex PCR; TCRdb holds only in-frame clones, not every one. The sample lists tens of thousands of clones; about nine tenths were seen once. Here the sequenced sample was CD4+ or CD8+ T cells sorted from blood, taken in a trial of the OX40 agonist ivuxolimab. These receptors all stem from an adult with an advanced solid tumor such as melanoma, head and neck, liver or kidney cancer. Each CDR3 is given with its conserved first and last residue. The order of the fields is J gene, D gene, V gene, clone size, CDR3 protein, CDR3 DNA. The D gene is left open where the match is weak. Clone sizes are given selectively: once, few, many, or a class where the clone is expanded.

>TRBJ2-5|TRBD1|TRBV6-4|.
CASGNRDREETQYF
TGTGCCAGCGGCAACCGGGACAGGGAAGAGACCCAGTACTTC
>TRBJ2-7|.|TRBV9|medium-sized
CASSVTESYEQYF
TGTGCCAGCAGCGTAACCGAATCCTACGAGCAGTACTTC
>TRBJ1-2|.|TRBV28|.
CASSLFGGGYGYTF
TGTGCCAGCAGTTTATTTGGGGGTGGCTATGGCTACACCTTC
>TRBJ1-2|.|TRBV6-5|.
CASRLFDREGGYTF
TGTGCCAGCAGACTCTTCGACCGGGAAGGGGGCTACACCTTC
>TRBJ2-3|.|TRBV28|.
CASSFELVSGDTDTQYF
TGTGCCAGCAGTTTCGAACTAGTGTCGGGGGACACAGATACGCAGTATTTT
>TRBJ2-7|.|TRBV4-1|.
CASSHGAKDEQYF
TGCGCCAGCAGCCACGGGGCAAAGGACGAGCAGTACTTC
>TRBJ2-1|.|TRBV28|.
CASSPAFNSYNEQFF
TGTGCCAGCAGTCCCGCGTTTAACTCCTACAATGAGCAGTTCTTC
>TRBJ2-3|TRBD2|TRBV6-4|.
CASSDSGGGTDTQYF
TGTGCCAGCAGTGACTCAGGCGGGGGGACAGATACGCAGTATTTT
>TRBJ2-5|.|TRBV2|.
CASSEVRVPQETQYF
TGTGCCAGCAGTGAAGTCAGGGTTCCCCAAGAGACCCAGTACTTC
>TRBJ2-3|.|TRBV11-3|.
CASSSRGGSTDTQYF
TGTGCCAGCAGCTCCCGGGGCGGGAGCACAGATACGCAGTATTTT
>TRBJ1-2|.|TRBV9|.
CASSVVQGGKDGYTF
TGTGCCAGCAGCGTAGTTCAAGGGGGTAAGGATGGCTACACCTTC
>TRBJ2-7|TRBD1|TRBV28|.
CASRRTGVNEQYF
TGTGCCAGCAGGAGGACAGGGGTCAACGAGCAGTACTTC
>TRBJ2-1|.|TRBV27|.
CASSLSSGHTYNEQFF
TGTGCCAGCAGTTTGAGTAGCGGCCATACCTACAATGAGCAGTTCTTC
>TRBJ2-1|.|TRBV9|once
CASSPEGYNEQFF
TGTGCCAGCAGCCCTGAAGGCTACAATGAGCAGTTCTTC
>TRBJ2-3|.|TRBV25-1|.
CASTEGRSGADTQYF
TGTGCCAGCACCGAAGGGAGGTCCGGTGCAGATACGCAGTATTTT
>TRBJ2-1|.|TRBV28|.
CASSFHPGPGGEQFF
TGTGCCAGCAGTTTCCACCCGGGCCCAGGCGGTGAGCAGTTCTTC
>TRBJ2-3|TRBD1|TRBV5-6|.
CASSHGTGGLDTQYF
TGTGCCAGCAGCCACGGGACAGGGGGCCTAGATACGCAGTATTTT
>TRBJ1-1|TRBD1|TRBV5-1|once
CASSLQGTGGGDTEAFF
TGCGCCAGCAGCTTGCAGGGAACAGGGGGTGGAGATACTGAAGCTTTCTTT
>TRBJ1-2|.|TRBV7-6|.
CASSLVQGNGYTF
TGTGCCAGCAGCTTAGTCCAGGGGAATGGCTACACCTTC
>TRBJ2-3|TRBD2|TRBV6-5|few
CASSYSGGEGDTQYF
TGTGCCAGCAGTTACTCGGGAGGGGAGGGAGATACGCAGTATTTT
>TRBJ2-7|TRBD2|TRBV29-1|.
CSVNLLREGYEQYF
TGCAGCGTTAACCTTCTGCGGGAGGGGTACGAGCAGTACTTC
>TRBJ1-2|.|TRBV10-3|.
CAISESPYLNYGYTF
TGTGCCATCAGTGAGAGTCCTTACCTTAACTATGGCTACACCTTC
>TRBJ2-1|.|TRBV4-1|.
CASSQERWRGSYNEQFF
TGCGCCAGCAGCCAAGAGAGGTGGCGGGGTTCCTACAATGAGCAGTTCTTC
>TRBJ2-2|TRBD1|TRBV12-5|.
CASGLVQGASGELFF
TGTGCTAGTGGTTTGGTACAGGGGGCTTCCGGGGAGCTGTTTTTT
>TRBJ2-3|TRBD2|TRBV7-8|.
CASSSLGTSGSTDTQYF
TGTGCCAGCAGCTCCCTAGGGACTAGCGGATCCACAGATACGCAGTATTTT
>TRBJ1-1|TRBD1|TRBV7-9|.
CASRTTGVLNTEAFF
TGTGCCAGCAGAACGACAGGGGTACTGAACACTGAAGCTTTCTTT
>TRBJ2-3|TRBD1|TRBV7-6|.
CASSHARGQGTSTDTQYF
TGTGCCAGCAGCCATGCGAGGGGACAGGGAACTAGCACAGATACGCAGTATTTT
>TRBJ2-7|TRBD1|TRBV19|.
CASSPRDSHSYEQYF
TGTGCCAGTAGTCCTAGGGACAGCCACTCCTACGAGCAGTACTTC
>TRBJ2-3|.|TRBV9|.
CASSVGTSTDTQYF
TGTGCCAGCAGCGTAGGAACTAGCACAGATACGCAGTATTTT
>TRBJ2-2|.|TRBV27|.
CASSWDGGELFF
TGTGCCAGCAGTTGGGACGGAGGGGAGCTGTTTTTT
>TRBJ2-3|.|TRBV7-8|.
CASSLDLVTDTQYF
TGTGCCAGCAGCTTAGATCTGGTTACAGATACGCAGTATTTT